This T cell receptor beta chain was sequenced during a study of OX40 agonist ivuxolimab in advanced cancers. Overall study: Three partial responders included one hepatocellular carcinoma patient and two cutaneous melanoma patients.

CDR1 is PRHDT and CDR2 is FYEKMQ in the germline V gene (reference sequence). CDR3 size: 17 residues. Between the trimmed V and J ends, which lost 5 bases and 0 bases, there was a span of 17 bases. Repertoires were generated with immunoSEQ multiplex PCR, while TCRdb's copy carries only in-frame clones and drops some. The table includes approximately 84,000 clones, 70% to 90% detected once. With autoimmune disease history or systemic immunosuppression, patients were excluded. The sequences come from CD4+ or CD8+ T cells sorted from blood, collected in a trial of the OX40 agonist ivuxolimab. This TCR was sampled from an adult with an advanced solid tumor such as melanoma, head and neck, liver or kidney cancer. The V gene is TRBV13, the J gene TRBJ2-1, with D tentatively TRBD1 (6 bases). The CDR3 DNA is TGTGCCAGCAGCACATTGGTTGACAGGAGCTCCTACAATGAGCAGTTCTTC. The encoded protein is CASSTLVDRSSYNEQFF.